Following are 7 T cell receptor beta chains from one sample sequenced in a study. MiXCR, run by TCRdb on the 5' RACE reads, gives a single entry per CDR3 protein. The data show nearly 55,000 distinct CDR3 sequences, about a sixth seen once. Material: naive CD4+ T cells sorted from blood. Subset here: naive CD4+ T cells, CD4+CD45RA+CD25-. Receptor source: a female donor with breast cancer.

This clonotype was counted many times. This chain connects TRBV3-1 to TRBJ2-5, with no clear D. The CDR3 spans 13 residues. Germline V gene sequence: CDR1 LGHDT, CDR2 YNNKEL (reference sequence). V gave up 4 bases and J gave up 5 bases, with 11 bases separating them. CDR3 protein: CASSLAMGETQYF. DNA of the CDR3: TGTGCCAGCAGCCTAGCCATGGGCGAGACCCAGTACTTC.

Turning to this clonotype: A read error may explain this, as a much larger clone is one base away. This rearrangement joins TRBV20-1 to TRBJ2-5; the D gene is possibly TRBD2 (6 bases). The CDR3 covers 14 residues. Trimming cost V 3 bases and J 5 bases, with 16 bases left between them. Germline loops: CDR1 DFQATT, CDR2 SNEGSKA (reference sequence). CDR3 residues: CSASTARGGETQYF. For the CDR3, the DNA is TGCAGTGCTAGTACGGCCCGGGGAGGCGAGACCCAGTACTTC.

Comment on this clonotype: This sequence may be a read error, since a much larger clone differs from it by one base. V is TRBV5-1 and J is TRBJ2-3, with 7 bases fitting TRBD2. The CDR3 covers 14 residues. The V gene's germline CDR1 is SGHRS and CDR2 YFSETQ. CDR3 in DNA: TGCGCCGGCAGCTTGGGGACTACCACAGATACGCAGTATTTT. It is translated as CAGSLGTTTDTQYF. Supplemented by reference TRBV5-1 and TRBJ2-3, the full variable domain reads KAGVTQTPRYLIKTRGQQVTLSCSPISGHRSVSWYQQTPGQGLQFLFEYFSETQRNKGNFPGRFSGRQFSNSRSEMNVSTLELGDSALYLCAGSLGTTTDTQYFGPGTRLTVL.

V and J are TRBV5-4 and TRBJ2-7; 7 bases match TRBD1. Per germline, CDR1 SGHNT and CDR2 YYREEE (reference sequence). V dropped 2 bases and J dropped 1; count of bases not matched to a gene: 3. CDR3 length equals 14 residues. CDR3 loop: CASSLRQGSYEQYF. In DNA form, the CDR3 reads TGTGCCAGCAGCTTACGACAGGGTTCCTACGAGCAGTACTTC.

The sample holds many counts of this clonotype. This rearrangement joins TRBV20-1 to TRBJ2-5; maybe TRBD1 (5 bases). Trimming removed 6 bases at V and 4 bases at J, with 24 bases between. Germline V gene data show CDR1 as DFQATT and CDR2 as SNEGSKA (reference sequence). This CDR3 is 16 amino acids long. CDR3 nucleotides: TGCAGTGCCGAAAGGATCAGGGATGGTTCGAGAGAGACCCAGTACTTC. The encoded protein is CSAERIRDGSRETQYF.

This clonotype was detected ten times or more. The gene calls are TRBV7-2 and TRBJ2-5; 10 bases fit TRBD1. Germline V lookup: CDR1 SGHTA, CDR2 FQGNSA. This CDR3 is 14 amino acids long. Trimming took 5 bases from V and 7 from J; bases not matched to a gene: 7. The CDR3 DNA follows: TGTGCCAGCAGCCGTGGACAGGGGGGTGGGACCCAGTACTTC. It translates to CASSRGQGGGTQYF. Based on the CDR3 plus reference TRBV7-2 and TRBJ2-5, the full variable domain is GAGVSQSPSNKVTEKGKDVELRCDPISGHTALYWYRQSLGQGLEFLIYFQGNSAPDKSGLPSDRFSAERTGGSVSTLTIQRTQQEDSAVYLCASSRGQGGGTQYFGPGTRLLVL.

This clonotype was counted many times. In nucleotides, the CDR3 is TGCGCCAGCAGCTTGGGCCAGCCCGCTAACTATGGCTACACCTTC. It yields the protein CASSLGQPANYGYTF. This chain links TRBV5-1 with TRBJ1-2; D not resolved. The germline V gene encodes CDR1 SGHRS and CDR2 YFSETQ. This CDR3 is 15 amino acids long. Trimming stripped 0 bases from V and 0 bases from J, with 9 bases between. The variable domain in full, completed from reference TRBV5-1 and TRBJ1-2, reads KAGVTQTPRYLIKTRGQQVTLSCSPISGHRSVSWYQQTPGQGLQFLFEYFSETQRNKGNFPGRFSGRQFSNSRSEMNVSTLELGDSALYLCASSLGQPANYGYTFGSGTRLTVV.